This T cell receptor beta chain was identified in a study of pediatric ulcerative colitis. As concerns this clone: Antigen unknown.

The junction had 5 bases not matched to a gene; V was cut back by 4 bases and J by 2 bases. The CDR3 is 15 residues long. Germline CDR1 MGHDK, CDR2 SYGVNS. TCRdb's copy holds only in-frame clones and misses some; the assay was immunoSEQ multiplex PCR. The sample contains more than 50,000 clones, approximately 87% of which appear only once. Findings and limits, study-wide: Ulcerative colitis patients shared more blood-rectal clones than controls. Repertoires came from total lymphocyte DNA, not specific subsets.

The sequence came from a boy aged 5-17 years who was a control in a study of pediatric ulcerative colitis. This chain uses TRBV25-1 with TRBJ2-5; 9 bases line up with TRBD2. What was sequenced was blood. The chain's CDR3 is CASSVSGSGQETQYF. The CDR3 DNA sequence: TGTGCCAGCAGTGTTAGCGGGAGTGGACAAGAGACCCAGTACTTC.